These T cell receptor beta chains were read from a single sample in a study of T cells after yellow fever vaccination. TCRdb reprocessed the 5' RACE reads via MiXCR and lists one record per CDR3 protein. In the table there are approximately 510,000 distinct CDR3 sequences, 21% of which are singletons. The sequenced sample was PBMCs, obtained less than 25 days after the first yellow fever vaccination. Receptor source: a man between 18 and 29 years old who received the YFV17D yellow fever vaccine. The CDR3 runs from the conserved cysteine through the conserved F or W.

V,CDR3
TRBV20-1,CSATVSNQPQHF
TRBV24-1,CATAPTPAGLSPGANVLTF
TRBV20-1,CSARDARTSRSRTDTQYF
TRBV5-1,CASSLSGMGGNEQFF
TRBV20-1,CSATRTGGNNEQFF
TRBV5-1,CASRALGGANVLTF
TRBV27,CASSFSGVYGYTF
TRBV5-5,CASSFSGGRNGELFF
TRBV7-8,CASSLGGDGEQFF
TRBV29-1,CSVVRQGVYNEQFF
TRBV2,CASNRQESVSPLHF
TRBV7-2,CASSPRSGGTSTDTQYF
TRBV7-6,CASSLERGGTDTQYF
TRBV7-6,CASSFRDPYNTEAFF
TRBV20-1,CSASGARAEAFF
TRBV7-9,CASQPIVTGSIAGYTF
TRBV7-8,CASSFRGQGRGGSSTDTQYF
TRBV20-1,CSARVPGASYGYTF
TRBV5-5,CASSLGYGTNTEAFF
TRBV18,CASSPASKETQYF
TRBV6-2/TRBV6-3,CASSTALANEQFF
TRBV27,CASSSRRGPRETQYF
TRBV5-1,CASSLAGTSYGYTF
TRBV12-3/TRBV12-4,CASSPQGRDEAFF
TRBV20-1,CSASSAGSPLHF
TRBV27,CAVLAGNTGELFF
TRBV7-2,CASSLAGPAPRSEQFF
TRBV10-3,CAINHGRGTEAFF
TRBV20-1,CSAQPGQGFPEAFF
TRBV6-2/TRBV6-3,CASSTRGGGTYNEQFF
TRBV7-2,CASSLRGTYEQYF
TRBV24-1,CATSDTDKLQVF
TRBV27,CASRSITGPNSPLHF